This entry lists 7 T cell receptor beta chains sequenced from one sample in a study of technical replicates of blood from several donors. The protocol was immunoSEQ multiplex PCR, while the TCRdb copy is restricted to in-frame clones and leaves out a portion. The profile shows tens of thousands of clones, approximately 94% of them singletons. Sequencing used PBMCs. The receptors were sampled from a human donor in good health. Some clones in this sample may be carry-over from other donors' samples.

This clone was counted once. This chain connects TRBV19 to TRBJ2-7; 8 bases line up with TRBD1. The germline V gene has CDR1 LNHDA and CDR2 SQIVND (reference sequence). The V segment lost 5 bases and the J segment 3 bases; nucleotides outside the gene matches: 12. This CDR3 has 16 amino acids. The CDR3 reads CASSPFRQGRNYEQYF. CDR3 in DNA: TGTGCCAGTAGTCCTTTCAGACAGGGGAGAAACTACGAGCAGTACTTC.

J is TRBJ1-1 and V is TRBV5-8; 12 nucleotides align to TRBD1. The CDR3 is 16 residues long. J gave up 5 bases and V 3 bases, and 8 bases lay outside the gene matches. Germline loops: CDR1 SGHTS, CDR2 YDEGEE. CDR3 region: CASSYRDRGQFTEAFF. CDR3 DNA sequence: TGTGCCAGCAGCTACCGGGACAGGGGGCAGTTTACTGAAGCTTTCTTT.

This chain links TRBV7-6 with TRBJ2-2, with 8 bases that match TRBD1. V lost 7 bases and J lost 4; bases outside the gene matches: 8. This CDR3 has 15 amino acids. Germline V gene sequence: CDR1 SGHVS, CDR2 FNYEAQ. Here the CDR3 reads CASMSVRGPTGELFF. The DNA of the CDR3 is TGTGCCAGCATGTCGGTCAGGGGGCCCACCGGGGAGCTGTTTTTT.

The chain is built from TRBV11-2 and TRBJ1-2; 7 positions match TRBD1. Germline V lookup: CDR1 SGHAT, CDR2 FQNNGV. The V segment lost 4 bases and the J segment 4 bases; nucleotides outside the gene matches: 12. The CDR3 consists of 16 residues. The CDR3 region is CASSSRTGQRIYGYTF. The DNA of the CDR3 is TGTGCCAGCAGCTCAAGAACGGGACAGCGCATCTATGGCTACACCTTC.

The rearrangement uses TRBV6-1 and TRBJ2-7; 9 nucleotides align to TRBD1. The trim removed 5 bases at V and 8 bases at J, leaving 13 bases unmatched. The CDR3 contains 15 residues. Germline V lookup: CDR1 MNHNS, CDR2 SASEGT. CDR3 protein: CASSNPGQGSFKQYF. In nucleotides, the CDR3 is TGTGCCAGCAGTAATCCGGGACAGGGCTCCTTCAAGCAGTACTTC.

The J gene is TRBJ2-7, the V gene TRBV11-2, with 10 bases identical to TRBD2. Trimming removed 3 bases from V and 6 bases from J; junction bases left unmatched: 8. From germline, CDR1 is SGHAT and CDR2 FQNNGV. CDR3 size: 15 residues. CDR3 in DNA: TGTGCCAGCAGCTTTGCTAGCGGGAGTTGGGGCGAGCAGTACTTC. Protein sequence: CASSFASGSWGEQYF.

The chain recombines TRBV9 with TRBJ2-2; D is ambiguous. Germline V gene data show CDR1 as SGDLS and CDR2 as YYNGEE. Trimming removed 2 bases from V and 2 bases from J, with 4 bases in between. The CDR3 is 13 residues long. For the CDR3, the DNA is TGTGCCAGCAGCGTTAGAAACACCGGGGAGCTGTTTTTT. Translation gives CASSVRNTGELFF. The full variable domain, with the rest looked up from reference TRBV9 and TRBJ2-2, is DSGVTQTPKHLITATGQRVTLRCSPRSGDLSVYWYQQSLDQGLQFLIQYYNGEERAKGNILERFSAQQFPDLHSELNLSSLELGDSALYFCASSVRNTGELFFGEGSRLTVL.